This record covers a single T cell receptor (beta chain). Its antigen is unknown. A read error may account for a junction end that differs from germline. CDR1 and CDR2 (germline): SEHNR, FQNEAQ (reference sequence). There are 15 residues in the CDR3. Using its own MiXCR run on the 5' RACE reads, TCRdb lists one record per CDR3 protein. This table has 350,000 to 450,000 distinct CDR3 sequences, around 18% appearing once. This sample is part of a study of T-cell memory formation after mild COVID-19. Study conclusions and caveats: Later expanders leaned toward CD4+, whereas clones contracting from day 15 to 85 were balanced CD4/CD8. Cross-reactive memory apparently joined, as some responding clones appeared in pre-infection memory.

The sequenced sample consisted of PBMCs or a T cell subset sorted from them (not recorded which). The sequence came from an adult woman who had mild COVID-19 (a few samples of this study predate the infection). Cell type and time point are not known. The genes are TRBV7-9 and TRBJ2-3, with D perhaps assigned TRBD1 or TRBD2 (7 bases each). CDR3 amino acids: CASSLTGSGTDTKYF. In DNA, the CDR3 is TGTGCCAGCAGCTTGACCGGGAGCGGGACAGATACGAAGTATTTT.